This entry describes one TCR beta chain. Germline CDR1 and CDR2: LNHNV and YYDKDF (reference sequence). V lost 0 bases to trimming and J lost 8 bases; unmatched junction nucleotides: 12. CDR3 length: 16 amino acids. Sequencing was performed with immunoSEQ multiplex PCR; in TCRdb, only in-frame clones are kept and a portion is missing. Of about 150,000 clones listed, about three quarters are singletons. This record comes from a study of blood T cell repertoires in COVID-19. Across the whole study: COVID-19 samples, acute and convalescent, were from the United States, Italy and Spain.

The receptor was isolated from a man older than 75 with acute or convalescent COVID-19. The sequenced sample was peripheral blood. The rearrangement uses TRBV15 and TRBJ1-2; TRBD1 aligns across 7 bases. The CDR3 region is CATSRDPRTGDWGYTF. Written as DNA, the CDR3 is TGTGCCACCAGCAGAGACCCTCGGACAGGAGACTGGGGCTACACCTTC.